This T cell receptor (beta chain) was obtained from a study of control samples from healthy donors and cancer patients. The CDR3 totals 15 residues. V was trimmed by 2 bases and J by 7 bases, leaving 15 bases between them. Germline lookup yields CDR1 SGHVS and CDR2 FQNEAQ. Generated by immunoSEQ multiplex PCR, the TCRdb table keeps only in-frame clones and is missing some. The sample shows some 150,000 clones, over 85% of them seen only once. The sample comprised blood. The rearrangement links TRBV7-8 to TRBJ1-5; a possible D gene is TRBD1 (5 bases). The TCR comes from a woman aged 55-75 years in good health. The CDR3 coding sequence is TGTGCCAGCAGCTTACGGCGCAGGGAGAGCCAGCCCCAGCATTTT. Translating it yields CASSLRRRESQPQHF.